This paragraph reports one T cell receptor (beta chain). As for treatment: 15 to 20 received Ad26.COV2.S at low or high dose, single or two shots; a few received placebo; per-sample allocation not given. Collection of samples fell on day 63 after the first vaccine or placebo injection. The entry originates in a study of Ad26.COV2.S vaccination and SARS-CoV-2 variants. This CDR3 is 12 amino acids long. Trimming cost V 3 bases and J 4 bases, with 5 bases left between them. Data came from immunoSEQ multiplex PCR; TCRdb stores just in-frame clones and leaves some out. The table includes 380,000 or so clones, about four fifths detected once.

Sequences were derived from peripheral blood, sampled in a trial of Ad26.COV2.S vaccine versus placebo. The J gene is TRBJ2-3, the V gene TRBV12-3 or TRBV12-4; D gene ambiguous. This clonotype originated in a person aged 18-60 years who received the Ad26.COV2.S COVID-19 vaccine or a placebo. The CDR3 spells CASSFVADTQYF. CDR3 DNA sequence: TGTGCCAGCAGTTTCGTGGCAGATACGCAGTATTTT.